The rows below give T cell receptor beta chains drawn from one sample of a study of blood T cell repertoires in COVID-19. Sequenced by immunoSEQ multiplex PCR; TCRdb stores in-frame clones only, minus some. Here the sample spans over 100,000 clones, 80% being singletons. The sequencing input was peripheral blood. The source of these receptors is a man in his sixties with active or convalescent COVID-19. Both conserved end residues are part of each CDR3.

>TRBJ2-6|TRBV5-5|15
CASSGQASGANVLTF
>TRBJ2-2|TRBV12-2|16
CASRLSRGVDTGELFF
>TRBJ2-7|TRBV6-6|15
CASSNFGLGSYEQYF
>TRBJ1-4|TRBV6-2/TRBV6-3|16
CASSYSKQASNEKLFF
>TRBJ2-7|TRBV5-5|15
CASSLGSGVTYEQYF
>TRBJ2-2|TRBV28|16
CASSGFEGGDTGELFF
>TRBJ2-4|TRBV7-2|12
CASRLAGNIQYF
>TRBJ2-1|TRBV24-1|16
CATSDPSGNSYNEQFF
>TRBJ2-2|TRBV7-9|15
CASSFFRRGTGELFF
>TRBJ1-1|TRBV6-6|14
CASTDEGGRSEAFF
>TRBJ2-7|TRBV5-1|12
CASGGDSYEQYF
>TRBJ2-5|TRBV7-9|12
CASREIAETQYF
>TRBJ2-5|TRBV3-1/TRBV3-2|13
CASGQASGETQYF
>TRBJ2-7|TRBV20-1|15
CSASDDRTMGYEQYF
>TRBJ2-1|TRBV2|14
CASNLAGGGNEQFF
>TRBJ2-3|TRBV4-3|19
CASSQDLPTGLAATDTQYF
>TRBJ2-2|TRBV19|15
CASSLGQGIAGELFF
>TRBJ1-1|TRBV5-6|15
CASSLLGGENTEAFF
>TRBJ2-7|TRBV12-3/TRBV12-4|11
CASSGLDEQYF
>TRBJ2-1|TRBV19|16
CASSIGGMAGVDEQFF
>TRBJ2-5|TRBV19|14
CASSPRTGRKTQYF
>TRBJ2-1|TRBV28|12
CASSRQGVEQFF
>TRBJ1-1|TRBV2|14
CASSEWSGATEAFF
>TRBJ2-5|TRBV5-4|12
CASSSPSETQYF
>TRBJ2-1|TRBV24-1|14
CATSDSGVYNEQFF
>TRBJ2-7|TRBV15|16
CATSREAGLAAYEQYF
>TRBJ2-1|TRBV5-1|16
CASSLEQGPPYNEQFF
>TRBJ2-7|TRBV7-9|12
CASSLTEYEQYF
>TRBJ2-7|TRBV28|14
CASRPGTGPYEQYF
>TRBJ2-1|TRBV6-5|15
CASSLGSGSLNEQFF
>TRBJ1-1|TRBV5-8|15
CASSLRVSRNTEAFF
>TRBJ2-3|TRBV7-9|15
CASSKTGGETDTQYF
>TRBJ2-7|TRBV19|15
CASSLVGVSLDEQYF
>TRBJ1-4|TRBV5-4|15
CASSFDRGGNEKLFF
>TRBJ1-1|TRBV19|13
CASSIRVHTEAFF
>TRBJ2-2|TRBV18|14
CASSPLGKAGELFF
>TRBJ1-4|TRBV5-6|14
CASSLSGTGGVLFF